These 11 T cell receptor beta chains were all obtained from the same sample, sequenced in a study of T-cell memory formation after mild COVID-19. MiXCR, run by TCRdb on the 5' RACE reads, gives a single entry per CDR3 protein. The sample contains about 130,000 distinct CDR3 sequences, about a sixth of which appear only once. Material for sequencing was PBMCs or a T cell subset sorted from them (not recorded which). The source of these receptors is a young man who had mild COVID-19 (a few samples of this study predate the infection). Cell type and time point are not known.

This clonotype was seen more than once but under ten times. The chain couples TRBV5-6 to TRBJ1-2; D is undetermined. CDR3 length: 12 residues. Germline CDR1 SGHDT, CDR2 YYEEEE. V was cut by 5 bases and J by 7 bases, with 12 bases left in between. The CDR3 bases are TGTGCCAGCAGTGAAGGACCGTTTGGCTACACCTTC. Residues: CASSEGPFGYTF.

This clonotype has only a few counts. This rearrangement joins TRBV10-3 to TRBJ2-3; no clear D gene. The V end lost 4 bases, the J end lost 4 bases, and 6 bases lay between the germline ends. The germline CDR1 and CDR2 sequences are ENHRY and SYGVKD. The CDR3 consists of 12 residues. In DNA form, the CDR3 reads TGTGCCATCAGTGGGCAGGCAGATACGCAGTATTTT. Translation: CAISGQADTQYF.

This clonotype was observed a few times. This rearrangement joins TRBV9 to TRBJ2-3; TRBD2 matches 12 bases. This CDR3 contains 15 residues. Germline V gene lookup returns CDR1 SGDLS and CDR2 YYNGEE. V shed 3 bases, J shed 6 bases, and the junction held 5 bases outside the gene matches. CDR3 DNA sequence: TGTGCCAGCAGCGCGACTAGCGGGGGTTCTGATACGCAGTATTTT. Its translation is CASSATSGGSDTQYF.

This clonotype was picked up a small number of times. V and J are TRBV6-5 and TRBJ1-1, with a weak D call TRBD1 (6 bases). Trimming took 5 bases from V and 2 from J, leaving 15 bases between them. The CDR3 length is 15 residues. Germline V gives CDR1 MNHEY, CDR2 SVGAGI. CDR3 amino acids: CASSGQINFNTEAFF. CDR3 in DNA: TGTGCCAGCAGTGGACAGATAAATTTTAACACTGAAGCTTTCTTT.

This clonotype was found a few times. The rearrangement joins TRBV20-1 to TRBJ1-5, with D hard to call. The CDR3 is made up of 13 amino acids. V gave up 7 bases and J gave up 0 bases, with 10 bases separating them. CDR1 is DFQATT, CDR2 SNEGSKA, per germline (reference sequence). The CDR3 region is CSGSRDSNQPQHF. DNA of the CDR3: TGCAGTGGTTCCCGAGATAGCAATCAGCCCCAGCATTTT.

The V and J genes are TRBV4-2 and TRBJ1-2; D perhaps matches TRBD1 (5 bases). The CDR3 sequence is 14 residues long. From germline, CDR1 is LGHNA and CDR2 YNFKEQ. V lost 4 bases to trimming and J lost 7 bases, with 16 bases between them. The CDR3 DNA is TGTGCCAGCAGCCTAGCCAATTCGGGGGGTGGCTACACCTTC. This encodes CASSLANSGGGYTF.

This clonotype has a handful of counts. The rearrangement links TRBV5-1 to TRBJ2-6; D remains ambiguous. Germline V gene sequence: CDR1 SGHRS, CDR2 YFSETQ. The V gene lost 4 bases and the J gene lost 0 bases, with 8 bases spanning the gap. This CDR3 has 15 residues. The CDR3 region is CASSAVSSGANVLTF. In DNA form, the CDR3 reads TGCGCCAGCAGCGCGGTGAGCTCTGGGGCCAACGTCCTGACTTTC. Variable domain in full (rest from reference TRBV5-1 and TRBJ2-6): KAGVTQTPRYLIKTRGQQVTLSCSPISGHRSVSWYQQTPGQGLQFLFEYFSETQRNKGNFPGRFSGRQFSNSRSEMNVSTLELGDSALYLCASSAVSSGANVLTFGAGSRLTVL.

The chain uses TRBV5-1 and TRBJ2-3; the D gene is possibly TRBD1 (6 bases). CDR1 SGHRS and CDR2 YFSETQ come from the germline V gene. V was cut by 5 bases and J by 5 bases, with 9 bases left in between. The CDR3 totals 12 residues. The CDR3 DNA reads TGCGCCAGCAGGACAGGTATAGATACGCAGTATTTT. The encoded protein is CASRTGIDTQYF.

The chain has TRBV12-3 or TRBV12-4 and TRBJ2-2; TRBD1 aligns across 9 bases. Trimming cost V 5 bases and J 3 bases; bases outside gene matches: 4. The CDR3 sequence is 15 residues long. CDR3 region: CASSPGQGYTGELFF. CDR3 nucleotide sequence: TGTGCCAGCAGTCCGGGACAGGGTTACACCGGGGAGCTGTTTTTT.

This clonotype was detected many times. CDR3 nucleotide sequence: TGCGCCAGCAGCCACCTCGGACGTGCGCGGATGGATACGCAGTATTTT. This codes for CASSHLGRARMDTQYF. The chain combines TRBV4-1 with TRBJ2-3; D is ambiguous. V was shortened by 3 bases and J by 6 bases, with 19 bases between the two germline ends. Germline CDR1 reads MGHRA; CDR2 reads YSYEKL. The CDR3 is 16 amino acids.

This clonotype was seen a handful of times. The chain links TRBV6-5 to TRBJ2-3, with 7 bases fitting TRBD2. Germline CDR1 MNHEY, CDR2 SVGAGI. V lost 2 bases, J lost 1 base, and 3 bases stayed unmatched. The CDR3 totals 15 residues. CDR3 in amino acids: CASSYGTIGTDTQYF. The CDR3 bases are TGTGCCAGCAGTTACGGGACTATAGGCACAGATACGCAGTATTTT.